Below are 26 T cell receptor beta chains sequenced from a single sample in a study of T cells after yellow fever vaccination. TCRdb processed the 5' RACE reads anew with MiXCR; each CDR3 protein has one entry. This table has about 340,000 distinct CDR3 sequences, 8.7% appearing once. The sequencing used PBMCs, collected on the day of the first yellow fever vaccination. The source is a man aged 18 to 35 who received the YFV17D yellow fever vaccine.

This clonotype was counted many times. The chain recombines TRBV10-3 with TRBJ1-2, with 9 bases lining up with TRBD1. The CDR3 consists of 13 residues. Trimming cost V 4 bases and J 12 bases; bases outside gene matches: 9. The V gene's germline CDR1 is ENHRY and CDR2 SYGVKD. Here the CDR3 reads CAISVEGQGAHTF. DNA of the CDR3: TGTGCCATCAGTGTCGAGGGACAGGGAGCCCACACCTTC.

The CDR3 loop is CASGMGNNYGYTF. In DNA form, the CDR3 reads TGTGCCAGCGGGATGGGGAATAACTATGGCTACACCTTC. This rearrangement joins TRBV12-3 or TRBV12-4 to TRBJ1-2; D call uncertain. The V and J ends lost 8 bases and 1 base respectively, with 11 bases between them. The CDR3 has 13 residues.

This clonotype was seen at least ten times. This rearrangement joins TRBV28 to TRBJ2-1, with 7 bases matching TRBD2. The V and J ends lost 6 bases and 7 bases, in that order; junction bases with no gene match: 6. There are 13 residues in the CDR3. Looked up from germline, CDR1 is MDHEN and CDR2 is SYDVKM. This CDR3 reads CASRSGTKNEQFF. In DNA form, the CDR3 reads TGTGCCAGCAGGAGCGGGACCAAAAATGAGCAGTTCTTC.

This clonotype was recorded at least ten times. The chain couples TRBV5-1 to TRBJ2-5, with TRBD1 matching 8 bases. Germline V gene sequence: CDR1 SGHRS, CDR2 YFSETQ. This CDR3 contains 13 residues. The J segment lost 5 bases and the V segment lost 0 bases, leaving 0 bases of the junction unmatched. DNA for the CDR3: TGCGCCAGCAGCTTGGGACAGGGGGAGACCCAGTACTTC. The encoded protein is CASSLGQGETQYF.

The rearrangement uses TRBV11-3 and TRBJ2-3, with TRBD1 as a possible D gene (6 bases). V dropped 5 bases and J dropped 7 bases, with 22 bases sitting between them. Germline values: CDR1 SGHNT, CDR2 YENEEA. The CDR3 loop spans 16 amino acids. The CDR3 region is CASSPGDTRSANTQYF. CDR3 coding DNA: TGTGCCAGCAGCCCAGGGGACACACGCTCGGCAAATACGCAGTATTTT.

This clonotype showed up just a few times. This chain connects TRBV13 to TRBJ2-5, with TRBD2 matching over 11 bases. Trimming took 3 bases from V and 5 from J; bases not matched to a gene: 5. From germline, CDR1 is PRHDT and CDR2 FYEKMQ (reference sequence). CDR3 length equals 15 residues. CDR3 bases: TGTGCCAGCAGCTTGCTAGCGGGGGGCGGTGAGACCCAGTACTTC. Protein sequence: CASSLLAGGGETQYF.

V gene TRBV10-3 combines with J gene TRBJ2-2; D not resolved. V was trimmed by 4 bases and J by 3 bases, leaving 12 bases between them. Germline V lookup: CDR1 ENHRY, CDR2 SYGVKD. The CDR3 spans 15 residues. The CDR3 coding sequence is TGTGCCATCAGTGCCCATACCTCAGACACCGGGGAGCTGTTTTTT. It is translated as CAISAHTSDTGELFF.

This clonotype showed up many times. The V call is TRBV12-3 or TRBV12-4, the J call TRBJ2-5, with D perhaps given as TRBD1 or TRBD2 (5 bases each). The CDR3 sequence is 14 residues long. The V and J ends lost 5 bases and 1 base respectively, with 11 bases between them. The CDR3 nucleotides are TGTGCCAGCAGTAGGTCCGGGGCCCAAGAGACCCAGTACTTC. The encoded protein is CASSRSGAQETQYF.

This chain joins TRBV7-9 and TRBJ1-2; D is unresolved. CDR1 SEHNR and CDR2 FQNEAQ come from the germline V gene (reference sequence). The CDR3 is 15 residues long. V lost 5 bases and J lost 6, with 19 bases in between. CDR3 amino acids: CASSATRRPKHGYTF. CDR3 DNA sequence: TGTGCCAGCAGCGCAACTCGGCGGCCGAAACATGGCTACACCTTC.

The chain carries TRBV11-2 and TRBJ2-3; 8 positions agree with TRBD2. CDR3 size: 14 residues. Germline V lookup: CDR1 SGHAT, CDR2 FQNNGV. The V segment lost 6 bases and the J segment 5 bases; nucleotides outside the gene matches: 7. The CDR3 loop reads CASSFGGAIDTQYF. The CDR3 nucleotides are TGTGCCAGCAGTTTCGGGGGGGCAATAGATACGCAGTATTTT.

Only a few counts were recorded for this clonotype. This chain's CDR3 is CASSLSLAGGRGEQFF. CDR3 nucleotides: TGTGCCAGCAGTTTAAGCCTAGCGGGGGGGCGGGGTGAGCAGTTCTTC. The chain joins TRBV12-3 or TRBV12-4 to TRBJ2-1; TRBD2 aligns across 12 bases. V gave up 2 bases and J gave up 9 bases; unmatched junction bases: 8. This CDR3 has 16 amino acids.

This clonotype was counted only a few times. The CDR3 DNA reads TGTGCCAGCAGCTTTACAGGGGGGAACACTGAAGCTTTCTTT. Translation: CASSFTGGNTEAFF. This chain links TRBV7-8 with TRBJ1-1; 8 nucleotides match TRBD1. Germline CDR1 is SGHVS and CDR2 is FQNEAQ. This CDR3 has 14 amino acids. The J segment lost 1 base and the V segment lost 3 bases, leaving 1 base of the junction unmatched.

A few counts support this clonotype. The chain employs TRBV2 and TRBJ2-1; D is unresolved. The germline CDR1 and CDR2 sequences are SNHLY and FYNNEI. The V end lost 6 bases, the J end lost 6 bases, and 15 bases lay between the germline ends. The CDR3 length is 14 residues. CDR3 protein: CASRETSAANEQFF. CDR3 DNA: TGTGCCAGCAGAGAAACAAGTGCTGCCAATGAGCAGTTCTTC.

The J gene is TRBJ1-2, the V gene TRBV5-5; no firm D call. The germline V and J ends were trimmed by 4 bases and 2 bases, with 9 bases remaining between them. This CDR3 is 13 amino acids long. The germline gives CDR1 SGHKS, CDR2 YYEKEE (reference sequence). CDR3: CASSRDENYGYTF. CDR3 nucleotide sequence: TGTGCCAGCAGCCGCGACGAAAACTATGGCTACACCTTC.

This clonotype was counted a few times. The chain is built from TRBV20-1 and TRBJ2-5; 9 nucleotides line up with TRBD2. Germline trimming cut 6 bases from V and 6 bases from J; bases unmatched to any gene: 8. The CDR3 is made up of 13 amino acids. Germline V lookup: CDR1 DFQATT, CDR2 SNEGSKA (reference sequence). The CDR3: CSAPAGGLKTQYF. Here the CDR3 DNA reads TGCAGTGCCCCAGCGGGGGGCTTAAAGACCCAGTACTTC.

This clonotype was observed a few times. This rearrangement joins TRBV7-2 to TRBJ2-2, with D perhaps matching TRBD1 (7 bases). The CDR3 loop spans 14 amino acids. Germline loops: CDR1 SGHTA, CDR2 FQGNSA. Between the trimmed V and J ends, which lost 3 bases and 6 bases, there was a span of 11 bases. The CDR3 DNA reads as TGTGCCAGCAGCTTCAGGGGGGCGGCCGGGGAGCTGTTTTTT. This gives the protein CASSFRGAAGELFF.

At least ten counts were recorded for this clonotype. This chain uses TRBV20-1 with TRBJ2-3; tentatively, D is TRBD1 (5 bases). V was pared by 0 bases and J by 0 bases, with 10 bases between. Per the germline V gene, CDR1 is DFQATT and CDR2 is SNEGSKA (reference sequence). This CDR3 is 15 amino acids long. The CDR3 spells CSARDLAGSTDTQYF. CDR3 DNA: TGCAGTGCTAGAGATCTGGCAGGGAGCACAGATACGCAGTATTTT.

There are a few counts of this clonotype. The J gene is TRBJ2-5, the V gene TRBV6-1; TRBD2 is a possible D gene (6 bases). V dropped 7 bases and J dropped 5 bases, with 14 bases sitting between them. The CDR3 is 13 residues long. The germline CDR1 and CDR2 sequences are MNHNS and SASEGT. CDR3 sequence reads: CASNRGYGETQYF. In DNA, the CDR3 is TGTGCCAGCAATCGGGGGTACGGGGAGACCCAGTACTTC.

This chain connects TRBV2 to TRBJ2-1; TRBD2 aligns across 9 bases. Germline V lookup: CDR1 SNHLY, CDR2 FYNNEI. The CDR3 covers 13 residues. V shed 7 bases, J shed 8 bases, and the junction held 6 bases outside the gene matches. CDR3 nucleotide sequence: TGTGCCAGCAAGCATCCTAGCGGGGATGAGCAGTTCTTC. Protein: CASKHPSGDEQFF.

This clonotype was counted many times. The chain uses TRBV4-2 and TRBJ2-1; D remains ambiguous. The germline CDR1 and CDR2 sequences are LGHNA and YNFKEQ. The CDR3 consists of 13 residues. Trimming removed 0 bases at V and 6 bases at J, with 6 bases between. The CDR3 DNA sequence: TGTGCCAGCAGCCAAGATCCCCGCAATGAGCAGTTCTTC. This encodes CASSQDPRNEQFF.

This clonotype was seen ten or more times. The chain employs TRBV5-1 and TRBJ1-1; tentative D call: TRBD1 (6 bases). The germline CDR1 and CDR2 sequences are SGHRS and YFSETQ. V lost 4 bases, J lost 0 bases, and 13 bases lay in between. This CDR3 has 15 residues. CDR3 nucleotides: TGCGCCAGCAGCCTCGGACAGATTATGAACACTGAAGCTTTCTTT. Translated, it gives CASSLGQIMNTEAFF.

This clonotype was recorded a few times. This sequence joins TRBV5-1 and TRBJ1-2, with unresolved D. The CDR3 has 13 residues. Trimming removed 4 bases at V and 2 bases at J, with 9 bases between. Germline CDR1 reads SGHRS; CDR2 reads YFSETQ. CDR3 protein: CASSREDNYGYTF. The DNA for the CDR3 is TGCGCCAGCAGCCGCGAAGACAACTATGGCTACACCTTC.

This clonotype turned up a few times. V usage is TRBV6-5 and J usage is TRBJ1-4; possibly TRBD1 for D (6 bases). The CDR3 is 15 residues long. Trimming took off 0 bases at V and 8 bases at J, with 13 bases between the two ends. Per germline, CDR1 MNHEY and CDR2 SVGAGI. The CDR3 loop is CASSYSGRGWEKLFF. The CDR3 DNA reads TGTGCCAGCAGTTACTCCGGCAGGGGATGGGAAAAACTGTTTTTT.

This clonotype showed up just a few times. The rearrangement links TRBV10-3 to TRBJ1-1; 8 nucleotides match TRBD1. Germline values: CDR1 ENHRY, CDR2 SYGVKD. V shed 5 bases, J shed 6 bases, and the junction held 8 bases outside the gene matches. This CDR3 spans 14 amino acids. CDR3 DNA sequence: TGTGCCATCAGTCTACAGGGGGTTAACGCTGAAGCTTTCTTT. Translating it yields CAISLQGVNAEAFF.

This clonotype was seen only a few times. The CDR3, as DNA: TGTGCCAGCAGCAGACGACAGGGCTCCTACGAGCAGTACTTC. It encodes CASSRRQGSYEQYF. V is TRBV12-3 or TRBV12-4 and J is TRBJ2-7; 7 nucleotides match TRBD1. Losses at the gene ends were 6 bases for V and 0 bases for J; bases not matched to a gene: 5. The CDR3 is made up of 14 amino acids.

J is TRBJ2-2 and V is TRBV7-2; D is ambiguous. Germline assignment: CDR1 SGHTA and CDR2 FQGNSA. This CDR3 is built from 15 residues. Trimming took 5 bases from V and 5 from J, leaving 15 bases between them. The CDR3 DNA reads TGTGCCAGCAGCCCCACGTCGACTCCTACCGGGGAGCTGTTTTTT. Its protein product is CASSPTSTPTGELFF.